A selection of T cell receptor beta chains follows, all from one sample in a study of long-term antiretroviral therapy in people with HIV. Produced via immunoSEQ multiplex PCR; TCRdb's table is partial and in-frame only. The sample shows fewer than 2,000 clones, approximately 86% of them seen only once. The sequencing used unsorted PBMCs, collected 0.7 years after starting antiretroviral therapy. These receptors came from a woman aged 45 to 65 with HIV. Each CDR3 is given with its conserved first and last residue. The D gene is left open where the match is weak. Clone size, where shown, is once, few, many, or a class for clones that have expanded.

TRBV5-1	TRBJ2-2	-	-	TGCGCCAGCAGCCCTACTTCCAACACCGGGGAGCTGTTTTTT	CASSPTSNTGELFF
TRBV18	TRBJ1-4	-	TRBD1	TGTGCCAGCTCACCTAGGACAGGGTATCGCCAGGAGACAACTAATGAAAAACTGTTTTTT	CASSPRTGYRQETTNEKLFF
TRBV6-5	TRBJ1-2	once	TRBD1	TGTGCCAGCAGCACAGGGGATCGGAGGAGCTACACCTTC	CASSTGDRRSYTF
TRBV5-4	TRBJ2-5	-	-	TGTGCCAGCAGCGCGAGTGGGGGATGGGGCAGGGAGACCCAGTACTTC	CASSASGGWGRETQYF
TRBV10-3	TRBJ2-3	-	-	TGTGCCTCGAAGATCGCAGATACGCAGTATTTT	CASKIADTQYF
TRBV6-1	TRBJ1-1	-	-	TGTGCCAGCAGTGGGCCACGGAACACTGAAGCTTTCTTT	CASSGPRNTEAFF
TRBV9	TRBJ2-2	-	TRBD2	TGTGCCAGCAGCGTAGTAGCGGGGGGCTCCGGGGAGCTGTTTTTT	CASSVVAGGSGELFF
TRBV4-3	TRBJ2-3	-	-	TGCGCCAGCAGCCAAGGAGTTGGCGGGGTTGGGTCCACAGATACGCAGTATTTT	CASSQGVGGVGSTDTQYF
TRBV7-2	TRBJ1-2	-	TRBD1	TGTGCCAGCAGCTTAGCCCGACAGGGGGCGGATGGCTACACCTTC	CASSLARQGADGYTF
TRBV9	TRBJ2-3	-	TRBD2	TGTGCCAGCAGCATGGGGCGGGGGGGCTATACAGATACGCAGTATTTT	CASSMGRGGYTDTQYF
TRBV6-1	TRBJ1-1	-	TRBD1	TGTGCCAGCAGCTTCAGACAGGGGGGGACTGAAGCTTTCTTT	CASSFRQGGTEAFF
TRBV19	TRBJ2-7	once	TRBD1	TGTGCCAGTACCTTGGATGGACAGGGAACCTACGAGCAGTACTTC	CASTLDGQGTYEQYF
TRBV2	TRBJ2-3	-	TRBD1	TGTGCCAGCAGTGTATCCCCCACAGGGGTTACGCAGTATTTT	CASSVSPTGVTQYF
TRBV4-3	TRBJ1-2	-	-	TGCGCCAGCAGCCAAGATCTGGACAGCTATGGCTACACCTTC	CASSQDLDSYGYTF
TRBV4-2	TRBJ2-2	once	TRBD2	TGTGCCAGCAGCCAAGATAGAGCGGGGGGCTCGGGCGGGGAGCTGTTTTTT	CASSQDRAGGSGGELFF
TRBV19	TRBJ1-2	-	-	TGTGCCAGTAGTATTAGACGGATCGGCATATTCTATGGCTACACCTTC	CASSIRRIGIFYGYTF
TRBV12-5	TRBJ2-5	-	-	TGTGCTAGTGGTTTGGGGCAGCACGAGACCCAGTACTTC	CASGLGQHETQYF
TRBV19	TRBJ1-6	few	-	TGTGCCAGTAGTATAGATCGGGAGACCCCAAATTCACCCCTCCACTTT	CASSIDRETPNSPLHF
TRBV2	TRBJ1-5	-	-	TGTGCCAGCTGCGTCTCGGGGTTTGAGGACAGCGATCAGCCCCAGCATTTT	CASCVSGFEDSDQPQHF
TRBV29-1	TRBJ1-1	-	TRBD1	TGCAGCGTTCGGGACAGATTTACCCTGAACACTGAAGCTTTCTTT	CSVRDRFTLNTEAFF
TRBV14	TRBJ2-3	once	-	TGTGCCAGCAGCCATGACAGCCTCACAGATACGCAGTATTTT	CASSHDSLTDTQYF
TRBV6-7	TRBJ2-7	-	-	TGTGCCAGCAGTTACTCCCCGGACAGACGCTACGAGCAGTACTTC	CASSYSPDRRYEQYF
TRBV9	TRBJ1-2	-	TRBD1	TGTGCCAGCAGCGTAGCAATTCGGCAGGGGGATCTCTATGGCTACACCTTC	CASSVAIRQGDLYGYTF
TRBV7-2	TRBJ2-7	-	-	TGTGCCAGCAGCTTAGCTCAGGGGCTGGGCTACGAGCAGTACTTC	CASSLAQGLGYEQYF
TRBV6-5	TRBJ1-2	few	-	TGTGCCAGCAGTCCTATGCCTAACTATGGCTACACCTTC	CASSPMPNYGYTF
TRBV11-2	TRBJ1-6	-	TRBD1	TGTGCCAGCAGCTTAGGGGGCGGACAGGGTTTCTCCTATAATTCACCCCTCCACTTT	CASSLGGGQGFSYNSPLHF
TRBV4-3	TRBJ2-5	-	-	TGCGCCAGCAGCCAAGATTTACGGCAGACCCAGTACTTC	CASSQDLRQTQYF
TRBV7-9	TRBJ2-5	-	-	TGTGCCACCCAGGGGGGCCAAGAGACCCAGTACTTC	CATQGGQETQYF
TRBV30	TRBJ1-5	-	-	TGTGCCTGGAGTGCCGGCAGTCAGCCCCAGCATTTT	CAWSAGSQPQHF
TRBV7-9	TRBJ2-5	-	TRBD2	TGTGCCAGCAGCTGGCGGGAGCAAGAGACCCAGTACTTC	CASSWREQETQYF
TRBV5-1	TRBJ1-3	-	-	TGCGCCAGCAGTCACGGACAGACCGGAAACACCATATATTTT	CASSHGQTGNTIYF